Listed below are T cell receptor beta chains from one sample, sequenced in a study of blood T cell repertoires in COVID-19. Repertoires were generated with immunoSEQ multiplex PCR, while TCRdb's copy carries only in-frame clones and drops some. The profile shows about 120,000 clones, roughly four fifths of them singletons. The sequenced sample was peripheral blood. Receptor source: a man over 45 with acute or convalescent COVID-19. Both conserved end residues are part of each CDR3. The D gene is left open where the match is weak. Clone size, where shown, is once, few, many, or a class for clones that have expanded.

d_call: .
clone_size: .
v_call: TRBV7-9
j_call: TRBJ1-2
cdr3_nt: TGTGCCAGCAGCAATGCAGGGGTGGCTTATGGCTACACCTTC
cdr3_aa: CASSNAGVAYGYTF

d_call: .
clone_size: .
v_call: TRBV15
j_call: TRBJ1-2
cdr3_nt: TGTGCCACCAGCAGAGAACGGACTTATGGCTACACCTTC
cdr3_aa: CATSRERTYGYTF

d_call: TRBD2
clone_size: .
v_call: TRBV16
j_call: TRBJ2-1
cdr3_nt: TGTGCCAGCAGCCAATGGCTAGCGGGAGGGAGTAACAATGAGCAGTTCTTC
cdr3_aa: CASSQWLAGGSNNEQFF

d_call: .
clone_size: once
v_call: TRBV13
j_call: TRBJ1-1
cdr3_nt: TGTGCCAGCAGCCGCGGGGACACTGAAGCTTTCTTT
cdr3_aa: CASSRGDTEAFF

d_call: .
clone_size: .
v_call: TRBV21-1
j_call: TRBJ1-2
cdr3_nt: TGTGCCAGCAGCTCCCGGGGGACAGGGAACGGCTACACCTTC
cdr3_aa: CASSSRGTGNGYTF

d_call: .
clone_size: .
v_call: TRBV19
j_call: TRBJ2-2
cdr3_nt: TGTGCCAGTAGTATTGGGCAGGGAAGCACCGGGGAGCTGTTTTTT
cdr3_aa: CASSIGQGSTGELFF

d_call: TRBD2
clone_size: .
v_call: TRBV16
j_call: TRBJ2-7
cdr3_nt: TGTGCCAGCAGCCAATCGGCTAGCGGGGGCAACCCCCCCTACGAGCAGTACTTC
cdr3_aa: CASSQSASGGNPPYEQYF

d_call: .
clone_size: .
v_call: TRBV15
j_call: TRBJ1-1
cdr3_nt: TGTGCCACCAGCAGAGCTTCGAGCACTGAAGCTTTCTTT
cdr3_aa: CATSRASSTEAFF

d_call: .
clone_size: .
v_call: TRBV18
j_call: TRBJ2-7
cdr3_nt: TGTGCCAGCTCACCACCGTCGGGGTGGGACGAGCAGTACTTC
cdr3_aa: CASSPPSGWDEQYF

d_call: .
clone_size: .
v_call: TRBV19
j_call: TRBJ2-7
cdr3_nt: TGTGCCAGTAGTTCCGGGCAGGACTTCCCTTACGAGCAGTACTTC
cdr3_aa: CASSSGQDFPYEQYF

d_call: .
clone_size: .
v_call: TRBV14
j_call: TRBJ2-5
cdr3_nt: TGTGCCAGCAGCGATACTCCCCAGGGCGGTCAAGAGACCCAGTACTTC
cdr3_aa: CASSDTPQGGQETQYF

d_call: TRBD1
clone_size: .
v_call: TRBV5-8
j_call: TRBJ2-7
cdr3_nt: TGTGCCAGCAGCGGCAGACAGGGGTCCTACGAGCAGTACTTC
cdr3_aa: CASSGRQGSYEQYF

d_call: .
clone_size: few
v_call: TRBV12-3/TRBV12-4
j_call: TRBJ1-2
cdr3_nt: TGTGCCAGCAGTTTCCAGGACTATGGCTACACCTTC
cdr3_aa: CASSFQDYGYTF

d_call: .
clone_size: once
v_call: TRBV25-1
j_call: TRBJ1-1
cdr3_nt: TGTGCCAGCAGTGGGGGGGTGAACACTGAAGCTTTCTTT
cdr3_aa: CASSGGVNTEAFF

d_call: TRBD1
clone_size: once
v_call: TRBV27
j_call: TRBJ2-3
cdr3_nt: TGTGCCAGCAGTTTAGACAGGGGCGGGGATACGCAGTATTTT
cdr3_aa: CASSLDRGGDTQYF

d_call: .
clone_size: .
v_call: TRBV18
j_call: TRBJ1-6
cdr3_nt: TGTGCCAGCTCACAACAGGGTGATTCACCCCTCCACTTT
cdr3_aa: CASSQQGDSPLHF

d_call: .
clone_size: .
v_call: TRBV2
j_call: TRBJ2-3
cdr3_nt: TGTGCCAGCAGTGAAGAGCCGGGACACCTATACACAGATACGCAGTATTTT
cdr3_aa: CASSEEPGHLYTDTQYF

d_call: .
clone_size: .
v_call: TRBV6-6
j_call: TRBJ2-6
cdr3_nt: TGTGCCGTCACCGCGGGGTTGCTCTCTGGGGCCAACGTCCTGACTTTC
cdr3_aa: CAVTAGLLSGANVLTF

d_call: .
clone_size: few
v_call: TRBV18
j_call: TRBJ2-7
cdr3_nt: TGTGCCAGCTCACCAGGGCAGCATGGGGAGCAGTACTTC
cdr3_aa: CASSPGQHGEQYF

d_call: TRBD2
clone_size: .
v_call: TRBV6-1
j_call: TRBJ2-7
cdr3_nt: TGTGCCAGCAGTGAGGGGACTATCCGCTACGAGCAGTACTTC
cdr3_aa: CASSEGTIRYEQYF

d_call: .
clone_size: once
v_call: TRBV20-1
j_call: TRBJ2-3
cdr3_nt: TGCAGTGCTAGTCGCGTTGCTAGCACAGATACGCAGTATTTT
cdr3_aa: CSASRVASTDTQYF

d_call: TRBD2
clone_size: once
v_call: TRBV6-6
j_call: TRBJ2-3
cdr3_nt: TGTGCCAGCAATGTAGCGGGGAGCACAGATACGCAGTATTTT
cdr3_aa: CASNVAGSTDTQYF

d_call: .
clone_size: .
v_call: TRBV5-8
j_call: TRBJ2-1
cdr3_nt: TGTGCCAGCAGCTTGCTTCCGAATGAGCAGTTCTTC
cdr3_aa: CASSLLPNEQFF

d_call: .
clone_size: once
v_call: TRBV7-8
j_call: TRBJ1-2
cdr3_nt: TGTGCCAGCAGCCCCTCCCCGGGGGGTGGCTACACCTTC
cdr3_aa: CASSPSPGGGYTF

d_call: .
clone_size: .
v_call: TRBV29-1
j_call: TRBJ2-2
cdr3_nt: TGCAGCGTTGAACAAAACACCGGGGAGCTGTTTTTT
cdr3_aa: CSVEQNTGELFF

d_call: .
clone_size: .
v_call: TRBV7-8
j_call: TRBJ2-5
cdr3_nt: TGTGCCAGCAGCTCTACAGGGATTCGAGAGACCCAGTACTTC
cdr3_aa: CASSSTGIRETQYF

d_call: TRBD2
clone_size: .
v_call: TRBV2
j_call: TRBJ2-7
cdr3_nt: TGTGCCAGCAGTGAGGGACTAGCGGGGTGGTACGAGCAGTACTTC
cdr3_aa: CASSEGLAGWYEQYF

d_call: .
clone_size: .
v_call: TRBV20-1
j_call: TRBJ1-1
cdr3_nt: TGCAGATTTACGGGGAACACTGAAGCTTTCTTT
cdr3_aa: CRFTGNTEAFF

d_call: .
clone_size: .
v_call: TRBV24-1
j_call: TRBJ1-2
cdr3_nt: TGTGCCACCAGTGAGCTTGAAATTCGGGGCTACACCTTC
cdr3_aa: CATSELEIRGYTF

d_call: .
clone_size: .
v_call: TRBV7-6
j_call: TRBJ1-1
cdr3_nt: TGTGCCAGCAGCTCACAGGAAAACACTGAAGCTTTCTTT
cdr3_aa: CASSSQENTEAFF

d_call: TRBD2
clone_size: .
v_call: TRBV5-1
j_call: TRBJ2-7
cdr3_nt: TGCGCCAGCAGCTTGGTCCCGTACGGGACTAGCGGTACCTACGAGCAGTACTTC
cdr3_aa: CASSLVPYGTSGTYEQYF

d_call: TRBD1
clone_size: .
v_call: TRBV6-1
j_call: TRBJ2-4
cdr3_nt: TGTGCCAGCAGTGAACAGGGGGCGAAAAACATTCAGTACTTC
cdr3_aa: CASSEQGAKNIQYF

d_call: TRBD1
clone_size: .
v_call: TRBV28
j_call: TRBJ2-7
cdr3_nt: TGTGCCAGCAGTTCGGGACAGGGTTGGACCTACGAGCAGTACTTC
cdr3_aa: CASSSGQGWTYEQYF